This TCR beta chain was obtained from a study of T cells in localized non-small cell lung cancer. About this clone: What it recognizes is unknown.

Study observations and caveats: In uninvolved adjacent lung, T cell clonality reached its highest value, exceeding tumor. Since sequencing was restricted to only one region of the tumor, intratumor heterogeneity remains a possibility.

Sequenced by immunoSEQ multiplex PCR; TCRdb stores in-frame clones only, minus some. The data show fewer than 15,000 clones, with roughly 84% seen just once and approximately 4.2% held by the top ten. This receptor was identified in a female donor older than 55 with stage I squamous cell lung carcinoma. Sequenced material: peripheral blood, taken before any cancer treatment.

The CDR3 sequence is CSVEGQGLYEQYF. DNA for the CDR3: TGCAGCGTGGAGGGACAGGGGTTATACGAGCAGTACTTC. V gene TRBV29-1 combines with J gene TRBJ2-7, with TRBD1 matching 10 bases. Germline V lookup: CDR1 SQVTM, CDR2 ANQGSEA. Losses at the gene ends were 6 bases for V and 4 bases for J; bases not matched to a gene: 6. The CDR3 covers 13 residues.